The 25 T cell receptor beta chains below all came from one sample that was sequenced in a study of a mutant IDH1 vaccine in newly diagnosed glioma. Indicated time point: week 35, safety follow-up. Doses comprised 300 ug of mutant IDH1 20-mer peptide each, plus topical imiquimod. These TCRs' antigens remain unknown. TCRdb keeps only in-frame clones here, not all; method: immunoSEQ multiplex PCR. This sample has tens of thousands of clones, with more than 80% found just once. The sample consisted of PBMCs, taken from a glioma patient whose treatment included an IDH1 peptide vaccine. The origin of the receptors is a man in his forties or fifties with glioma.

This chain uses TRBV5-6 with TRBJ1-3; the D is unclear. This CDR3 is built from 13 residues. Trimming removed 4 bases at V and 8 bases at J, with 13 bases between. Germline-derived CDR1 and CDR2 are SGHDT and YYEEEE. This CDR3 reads CASSLLDGDTIYF. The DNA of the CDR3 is TGTGCCAGCAGCCTCCTTGATGGGGACACCATATATTTT.

This chain's CDR3 is CASSGTGGSYNEQFF. The CDR3, as DNA: TGTGCCAGCAGTGGGACAGGGGGCTCCTACAATGAGCAGTTCTTC. The chain recombines TRBV2 with TRBJ2-1, with 10 bases identical to TRBD1. CDR3 length: 15 residues. The germline gives CDR1 SNHLY, CDR2 FYNNEI. V lost 4 bases, J lost 0 bases, and 0 bases stayed unmatched.

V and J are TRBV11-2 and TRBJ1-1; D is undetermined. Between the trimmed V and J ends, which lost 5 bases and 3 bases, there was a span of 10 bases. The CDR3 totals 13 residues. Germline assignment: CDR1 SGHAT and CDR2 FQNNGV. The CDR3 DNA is TGTGCCAGCAGCGTGGACGGCTACACTGAAGCTTTCTTT. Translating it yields CASSVDGYTEAFF.

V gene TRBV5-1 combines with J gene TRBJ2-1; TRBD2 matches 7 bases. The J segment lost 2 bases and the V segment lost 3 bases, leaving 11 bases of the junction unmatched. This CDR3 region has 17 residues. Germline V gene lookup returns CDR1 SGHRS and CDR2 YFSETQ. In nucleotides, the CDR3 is TGCGCCAGCAGCTCTGGAGATGCCACTAGCGCCTACAATGAGCAGTTCTTC. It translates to CASSSGDATSAYNEQFF. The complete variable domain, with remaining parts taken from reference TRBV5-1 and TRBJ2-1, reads KAGVTQTPRYLIKTRGQQVTLSCSPISGHRSVSWYQQTPGQGLQFLFEYFSETQRNKGNFPGRFSGRQFSNSRSEMNVSTLELGDSALYLCASSSGDATSAYNEQFFGPGTRLTVL.

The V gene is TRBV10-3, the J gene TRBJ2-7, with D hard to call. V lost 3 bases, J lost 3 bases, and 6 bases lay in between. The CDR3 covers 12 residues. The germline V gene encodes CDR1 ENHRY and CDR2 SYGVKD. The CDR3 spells CAISDPVYEQYF. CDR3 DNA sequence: TGTGCCATCAGTGATCCGGTCTACGAGCAGTACTTC.

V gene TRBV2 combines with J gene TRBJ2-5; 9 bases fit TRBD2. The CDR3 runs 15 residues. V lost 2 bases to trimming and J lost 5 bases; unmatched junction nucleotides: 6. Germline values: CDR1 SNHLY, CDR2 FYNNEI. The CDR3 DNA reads TGTGCCAGCAGTGAACGGCGGGGGGGGTTTGAGACCCAGTACTTC. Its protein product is CASSERRGGFETQYF.

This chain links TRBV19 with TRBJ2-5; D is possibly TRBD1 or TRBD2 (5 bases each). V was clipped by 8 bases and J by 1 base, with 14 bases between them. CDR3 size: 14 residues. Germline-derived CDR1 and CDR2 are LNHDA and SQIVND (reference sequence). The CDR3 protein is CASGRLGAQETQYF. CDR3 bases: TGTGCCAGTGGAAGGCTCGGGGCCCAAGAGACCCAGTACTTC.

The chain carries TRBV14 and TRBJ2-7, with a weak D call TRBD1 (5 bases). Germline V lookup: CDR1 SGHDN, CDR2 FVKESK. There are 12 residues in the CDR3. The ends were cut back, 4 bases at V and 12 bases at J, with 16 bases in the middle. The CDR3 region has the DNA TGTGCCAGCAGCCCCATAGGACGGACATGGTACTTC. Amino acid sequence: CASSPIGRTWYF. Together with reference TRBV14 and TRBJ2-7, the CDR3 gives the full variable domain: EAGVTQFPSHSVIEKGQTVTLRCDPISGHDNLYWYRRVMGKEIKFLLHFVKESKQDESGMPNNRFLAERTGGTYSTLKVQPAELEDSGVYFCASSPIGRTWYFGPGTRLTVT.

The CDR3 region has the DNA TGTGCCAGCAGTGACTCGAGGACAGGGGGCAATGAGCAGTTCTTC. Protein: CASSDSRTGGNEQFF. V is TRBV6-4 and J is TRBJ2-1; 10 bases map to TRBD1. This CDR3 comprises 15 residues. Germline CDR1 is MRHNA and CDR2 is SNTAGT. The V segment lost 0 bases and the J segment 6 bases; nucleotides outside the gene matches: 2.

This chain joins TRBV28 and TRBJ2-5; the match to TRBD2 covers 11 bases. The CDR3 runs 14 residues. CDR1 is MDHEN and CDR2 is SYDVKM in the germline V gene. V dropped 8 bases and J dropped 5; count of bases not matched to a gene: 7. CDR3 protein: CASPTSGGAETQYF. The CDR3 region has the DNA TGTGCCAGCCCTACTAGCGGGGGAGCGGAGACCCAGTACTTC.

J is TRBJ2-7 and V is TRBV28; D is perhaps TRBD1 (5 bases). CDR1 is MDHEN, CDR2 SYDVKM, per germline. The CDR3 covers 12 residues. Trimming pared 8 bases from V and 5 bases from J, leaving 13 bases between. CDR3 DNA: TGTGCCAGCTCCCAGGGTCATAACGAGCAGTACTTC. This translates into CASSQGHNEQYF.

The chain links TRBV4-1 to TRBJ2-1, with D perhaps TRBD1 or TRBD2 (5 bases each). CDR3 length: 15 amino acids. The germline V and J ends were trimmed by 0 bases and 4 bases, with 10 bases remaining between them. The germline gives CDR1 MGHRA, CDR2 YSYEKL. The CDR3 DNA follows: TGCGCCAGCAGCCAAGACAGGGAGCGTTACAATGAGCAGTTCTTC. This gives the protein CASSQDRERYNEQFF.

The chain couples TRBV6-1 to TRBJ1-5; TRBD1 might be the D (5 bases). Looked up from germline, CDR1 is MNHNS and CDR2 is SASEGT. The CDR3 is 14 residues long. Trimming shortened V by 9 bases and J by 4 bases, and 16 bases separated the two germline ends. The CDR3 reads CASGDWGFNQPQHF. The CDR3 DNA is TGTGCCAGTGGCGATTGGGGCTTTAATCAGCCCCAGCATTTT.

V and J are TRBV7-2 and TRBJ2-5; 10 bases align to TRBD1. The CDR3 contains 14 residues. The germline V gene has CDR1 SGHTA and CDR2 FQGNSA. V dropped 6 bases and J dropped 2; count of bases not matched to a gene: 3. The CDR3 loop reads CASRMGQGQETQYF. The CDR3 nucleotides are TGTGCCAGCAGGATGGGACAGGGGCAAGAGACCCAGTACTTC.

The CDR3 sequence is CASSWIHRGHEQYF. The DNA of the CDR3 is TGTGCCAGCAGCTGGATCCACAGGGGCCACGAGCAGTACTTC. The chain joins TRBV5-4 to TRBJ2-7; TRBD1 agrees at 7 bases. The CDR3 has 14 amino acids. Germline values: CDR1 SGHNT, CDR2 YYREEE (reference sequence). V trimming: 3 bases; J trimming: 5 bases; junction bases outside the gene matches: 8.

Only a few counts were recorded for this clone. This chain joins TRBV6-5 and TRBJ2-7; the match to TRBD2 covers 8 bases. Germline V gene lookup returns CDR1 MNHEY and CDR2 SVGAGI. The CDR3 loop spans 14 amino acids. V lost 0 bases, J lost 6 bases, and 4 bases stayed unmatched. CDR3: CASSYSRRGGEQYF. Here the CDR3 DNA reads TGTGCCAGCAGTTACTCACGACGGGGGGGCGAGCAGTACTTC.

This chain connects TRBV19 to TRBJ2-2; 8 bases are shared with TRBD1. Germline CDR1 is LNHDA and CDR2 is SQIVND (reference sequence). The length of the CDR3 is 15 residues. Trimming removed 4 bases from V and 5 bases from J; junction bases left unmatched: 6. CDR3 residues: CASSNQGARTGELFF. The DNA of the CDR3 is TGTGCCAGTAGTAACCAGGGGGCTCGGACCGGGGAGCTGTTTTTT.

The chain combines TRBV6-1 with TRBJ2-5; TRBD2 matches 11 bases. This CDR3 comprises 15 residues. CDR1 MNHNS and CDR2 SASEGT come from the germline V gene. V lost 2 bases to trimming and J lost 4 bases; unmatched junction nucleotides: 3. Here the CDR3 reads CASSESTSGAETQYF. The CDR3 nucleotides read TGTGCCAGCAGTGAATCGACTAGCGGGGCAGAGACCCAGTACTTC.

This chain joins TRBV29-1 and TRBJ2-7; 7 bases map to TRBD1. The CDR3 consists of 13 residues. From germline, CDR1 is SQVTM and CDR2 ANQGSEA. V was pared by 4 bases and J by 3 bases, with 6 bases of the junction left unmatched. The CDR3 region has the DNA TGCAGCGTTGGGACAGGTAACTTCTACGAGCAGTACTTC. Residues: CSVGTGNFYEQYF.

As DNA, the CDR3 is TGTGCCACCAGCGCTAGAGGCGGGCAGTTCTTC. It translates to CATSARGGQFF. The chain recombines TRBV15 with TRBJ2-1; the D is unclear. V dropped 5 bases and J dropped 12 bases, with 11 bases sitting between them. Germline CDR1 and CDR2: LNHNV and YYDKDF (reference sequence). The CDR3 is made up of 11 amino acids.

In DNA, the CDR3 is TGTGCCAGCAGTGAGACCCCGTGGGGCGGGGAGCTGTTTTTT. Translation: CASSETPWGGELFF. V is TRBV25-1 and J is TRBJ2-2; D unresolved. The CDR3 is made up of 14 amino acids. Trimming left V 3 bases short and J 7 bases short, with 12 bases between. Germline assignment: CDR1 MGHDK and CDR2 SYGVNS.

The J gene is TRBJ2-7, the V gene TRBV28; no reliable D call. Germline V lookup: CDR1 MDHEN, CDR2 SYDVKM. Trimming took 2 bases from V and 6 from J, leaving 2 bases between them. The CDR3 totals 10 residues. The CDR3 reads CASSLGEQYF. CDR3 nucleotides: TGTGCCAGCAGTTTAGGCGAGCAGTACTTC.

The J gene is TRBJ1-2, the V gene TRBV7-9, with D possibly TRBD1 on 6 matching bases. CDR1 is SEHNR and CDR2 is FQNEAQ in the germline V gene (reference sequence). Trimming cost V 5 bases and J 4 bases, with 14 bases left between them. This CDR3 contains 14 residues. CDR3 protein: CASSQSGGSYGYTF. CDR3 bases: TGTGCCAGCAGCCAAAGCGGGGGCAGCTATGGCTACACCTTC.

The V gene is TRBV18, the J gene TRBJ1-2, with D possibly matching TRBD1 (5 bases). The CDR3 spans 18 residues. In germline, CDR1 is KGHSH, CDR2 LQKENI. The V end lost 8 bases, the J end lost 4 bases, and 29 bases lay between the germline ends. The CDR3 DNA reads TGTGCCAGCCAGCGGCAAGGCACCGGGACCGATGCCCTCTATGGCTACACCTTC. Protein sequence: CASQRQGTGTDALYGYTF.

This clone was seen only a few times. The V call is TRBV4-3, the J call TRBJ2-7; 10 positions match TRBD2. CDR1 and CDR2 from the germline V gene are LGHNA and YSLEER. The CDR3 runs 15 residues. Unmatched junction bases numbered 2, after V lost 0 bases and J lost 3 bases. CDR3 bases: TGCGCCAGCAGCCAAGAAACTAGCGGGATCTACGAGCAGTACTTC. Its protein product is CASSQETSGIYEQYF.